This TCR beta chain derives from a study of CD8+ T cells in alopecia areata (dated by TCRdb to the late 2010s). About the study as a whole: Treated patients were enrolled in an open-label pilot trial of oral tofacitinib, 5 to 10 mg twice daily, for moderate-to-severe alopecia areata. RNA came from the PAXgene miRNA kit for fixed scalp, the miRNeasy kit for PBMCs, and the RNeasy kit for mouse skin. For the treated patients, the SALT score, which quantifies what percentage of scalp surface area is affected, served as the measure of disease severity. Clonality in the scalp was compared among normal scalp (n=4), patchy alopecia areata scalp (n=8), and alopecia totalis/universalis scalp (n=8). Biopsies were taken from tofacitinib-treated patients at baseline and at 4 and 24 weeks of treatment, and a later scalp biopsy was taken in several of the tofacitinib-treated patients. To study T cell clonal expansion in alopecia areata, the researchers applied high-throughput TCRbeta sequencing to both the C3H/HeJ mouse model and human patients. Amplification of TCRbeta CDR3 regions was done by immunoSEQ multiplex PCR using 35 Vbeta forward primers and 13 Jbeta reverse primers. Scalp tissue and sorted CD4+ and CD8+ peripheral blood T cells from patchy and totalis/universalis alopecia areata patients and from healthy controls were covered by human TCRbeta sequencing. Tofacitinib was administered for 6 to 18 months, and 6 months of follow-up off drug were then conducted to assess delayed response and recurrence.

Study-wide conclusions, independent of this receptor: Compared with normal scalp, lesional scalp, particularly in alopecia totalis/universalis, had higher clonality and more expanded CD8+ clones, which suggests antigenic drive. TCR sequences shared between patients were less clear than in mice, possibly partly because of HLA diversity in the patient population. Because the treated cohort was small and had just a single nonresponder, larger studies are needed to establish links between baseline CD8+ expansion and response. With tofacitinib, both scalp clonality and the number of expanded CD8+ clones among the top 100 scalp clones went down significantly. During tofacitinib treatment, many expanded lesional clones stuck around in both scalp and blood, and this persistence may partly explain why relapse happens after treatment is stopped. Scalp TCR repertoire analysis is complicated because resident alphabeta T cells in normal human skin are also sequenced, whereas mouse skin is dominated by gammadelta T cells.

Library preparation was by the immunoSEQ multiplex PCR assay. For TCR sequencing, RNA was extracted from every sample and reverse transcribed into cDNA to serve as template. First-strand cDNA was synthesized with SuperScript III using a 2:1 mix of oligo-dT and random hexamers. Amplification bias was assessed with a synthetic immune receptor repertoire, and residual bias was removed computationally. The authors' pipeline ran thus. After raw reads were preprocessed to remove errors, the CDR3 was defined following IMGT conventions as running from the conserved cysteine to phenylalanine. Clonality was computed by normalizing Shannon entropy by log2 of the number of productive unique TCRs and subtracting the result from 1. Whether scalp clones were CD4 or CD8 was inferred by matching scalp TCRbeta sequences against CD4 and CD8 repertoires sorted from blood. Sourced from immuneACCESS, this table was stored by TCRdb with only in-frame sequences that have V and J called. A share of the clones is absent; for the studies checked, an unresolved V gene accounts for under half, and the remainder has no known explanation. The DNA gave D and trimming, while V, J and clone size come from that table. Counted in this sample were around 190,000 clones; about 64% of them appeared once. The top ten constitute about 4.2% of the sample.

The time point label for this specimen denotes: less than five weeks on oral tofacitinib. The treatment or condition label, read with the paper, signifies: oral pan-JAK inhibitor, 5-10 mg twice daily. From alopecia areata patients, peripheral blood was collected along with lesional scalp punch biopsies. PBMCs were separated by density centrifugation and stained for CD3, CD4 and CD8, after which CD4+ and CD8+ T cells were sorted on a FACSAria. Comments on this clone: Its antigen remains unidentified. Qualities for individual bases were not recorded, and no much larger clone is one base off.

The receptor comes from a human donor with alopecia areata. The specimen comprised CD4+ T cells sorted from blood, sampled at week 4, from a patient treated with tofacitinib.

CDR3 loop: CASSPLRAATNEKLFF. The DNA sequence is as follows: TGTGCCAGCAGTCCCCTCAGGGCGGCAACTAATGAAAAACTGTTTTTT. The chain is assembled from TRBV2 and TRBJ1-4, with a weak D call of TRBD1 (5 bases match). CDR3 length: 16 amino acids, cysteine to phenylalanine. The retained sequence is limited to the CDR3, 48 bases, with the frame set at the first base. Trimming removed 5 bases from V and 0 bases from J, leaving 13 bases between the germline ends. The germline V gene supplies CDR1 SNHLY and CDR2 FYNNEI. The entire variable domain, with the stretches around the CDR3 drawn from the reference TRBV2 and TRBJ1-4 proteins, is EPEVTQTPSHQVTQMGQEVILRCVPISNHLYFYWYRQILGQKVEFLVSFYNNEISEKSEIFDDQFSVERPDGSNFTLKIRSTKLEDSAMYFCASSPLRAATNEKLFFGSGTQLSVL.